What follows are 9 T cell receptor beta chains derived from one specimen sequenced in a study of blood T cell repertoires in COVID-19. Generated by immunoSEQ multiplex PCR, the TCRdb table keeps only in-frame clones and is missing some. The data show around 100,000 clones, around two thirds seen once. Specimen: peripheral blood. Source of these receptors: a man in his 70s with COVID-19, enrolled during active disease.

The gene calls are TRBV7-2 and TRBJ1-2; 11 bases are shared with TRBD1. Germline values: CDR1 SGHTA, CDR2 FQGNSA. The CDR3 has 14 residues. J gave up 7 bases and V 1 base, and 2 bases lay outside the gene matches. CDR3 in amino acids: CASSLVGTGGGYTF. Written as DNA, the CDR3 is TGTGCCAGCAGCTTAGTAGGGACAGGGGGTGGCTACACCTTC.

The chain is built from TRBV10-3 and TRBJ2-5; maybe TRBD2 (6 bases). Trimming took 4 bases from V and 1 from J, leaving 19 bases between them. The germline gives CDR1 ENHRY, CDR2 SYGVKD. The CDR3 extends over 17 amino acids. CDR3 nucleotides: TGTGCCATCAGTGCCAGGGAGGTGGTGTGGGGCCAAGAGACCCAGTACTTC. Translating gives CAISAREVVWGQETQYF.

This chain links TRBV6-5 with TRBJ2-1, with 10 positions matching TRBD1. Trimming took 5 bases from V and 4 from J; bases not matched to a gene: 5. The germline V gene encodes CDR1 MNHEY and CDR2 SVGAGI. The CDR3 is 15 residues long. The CDR3 nucleotides are TGTGCCAGCAGTCGGGGGACAGGGGCGTACAATGAGCAGTTCTTC. It yields the protein CASSRGTGAYNEQFF.

The rearrangement joins TRBV12-3 or TRBV12-4 to TRBJ1-2, with 8 nucleotides matching TRBD1. The CDR3 has 13 amino acids. The junction had 5 bases not matched to a gene; V was cut back by 7 bases and J by 4 bases. DNA of the CDR3: TGTGCCAGCAACTCAGGACAGGGCTATGGCTACACCTTC. This translates into CASNSGQGYGYTF.

V and J are TRBV28 and TRBJ2-5, with D possibly TRBD1 on 6 matching bases. With 5 bases removed from V and 4 bases from J, the gap between germline ends came to 17 bases. The CDR3 is 15 residues long. Germline assignment: CDR1 MDHEN and CDR2 SYDVKM. Here the CDR3 reads CASSPPTGKGETQYF. The CDR3 DNA follows: TGTGCCAGCAGTCCCCCGACAGGTAAAGGAGAGACCCAGTACTTC.

This clone has a single count. This chain uses TRBV9 with TRBJ2-2, with a weak D call TRBD2 (5 bases). V shed 0 bases and J shed 5 bases, with 11 bases lying between them. Germline V lookup: CDR1 SGDLS, CDR2 YYNGEE. This CDR3 has 15 amino acids. CDR3 amino acids: CASSVDGVWTGELFF. The CDR3 coding sequence is TGTGCCAGCAGCGTAGACGGGGTGTGGACCGGGGAGCTGTTTTTT.

The chain joins TRBV28 to TRBJ2-7, with TRBD1 matching 7 bases. CDR3 length: 14 residues. From germline, CDR1 is MDHEN and CDR2 SYDVKM. The V segment lost 3 bases and the J segment 4 bases; nucleotides outside the gene matches: 6. The CDR3, as DNA: TGTGCCAGCAGTTTGTACAGGGGATGGTACGAGCAGTACTTC. This gives the protein CASSLYRGWYEQYF.

The V and J genes are TRBV28 and TRBJ1-4; no clear D. CDR1 and CDR2 (germline): MDHEN, SYDVKM. The CDR3 sequence is 14 residues long. The V end was cut by 8 bases, the J end by 6 bases, with 16 bases between. The CDR3 sequence is CASGGLSRYEKLFF. CDR3 DNA sequence: TGTGCCAGCGGCGGACTCAGCCGTTATGAAAAACTGTTTTTT.

This chain connects TRBV30 to TRBJ2-7; D perhaps matches TRBD1 (8 bases). V was clipped by 5 bases and J by 4 bases, with 12 bases between them. CDR3 length equals 12 residues. CDR1 and CDR2 from the germline V gene are GTSNPN and SVGIG (reference sequence). The CDR3 spells CAWLQGGYEQYF. Here the CDR3 DNA reads TGTGCCTGGTTACAGGGGGGGTACGAGCAGTACTTC.